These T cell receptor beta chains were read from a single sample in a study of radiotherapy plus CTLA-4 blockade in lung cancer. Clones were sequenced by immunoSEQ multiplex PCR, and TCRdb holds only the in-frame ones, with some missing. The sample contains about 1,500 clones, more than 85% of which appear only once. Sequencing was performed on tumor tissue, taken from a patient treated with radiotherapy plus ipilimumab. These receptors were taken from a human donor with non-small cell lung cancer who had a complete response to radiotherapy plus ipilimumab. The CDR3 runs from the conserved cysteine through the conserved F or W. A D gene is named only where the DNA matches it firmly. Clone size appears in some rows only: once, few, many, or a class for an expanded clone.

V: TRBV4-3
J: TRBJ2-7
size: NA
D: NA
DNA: TGCGCCAGCAGCCAAGAATTTGGTGAGACCTACGAGCAGTACTTC
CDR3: CASSQEFGETYEQYF

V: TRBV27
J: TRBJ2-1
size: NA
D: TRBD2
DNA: TGTGCCAGCAGCAAAATTAGCGGGGTGACCTACAATGAGCAGTTCTTC
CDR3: CASSKISGVTYNEQFF

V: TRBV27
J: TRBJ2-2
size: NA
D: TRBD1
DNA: TGTGCCAGCAGCCCCAGCCCCGGGACAGGGGGCGGAACCGGGGAGCTGTTTTTT
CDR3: CASSPSPGTGGGTGELFF

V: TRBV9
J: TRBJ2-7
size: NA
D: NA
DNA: TGTGCCAGCAGCTCCCTGGACAGCTACGAGCAGTACTTC
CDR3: CASSSLDSYEQYF

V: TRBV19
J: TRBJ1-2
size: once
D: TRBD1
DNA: TGTGCCAGTATCCAAGGAGTGGGACAGGGCTATGGCTACACCTTC
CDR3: CASIQGVGQGYGYTF

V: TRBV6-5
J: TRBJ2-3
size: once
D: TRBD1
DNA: TGTGCCAGCAGTTACTCTGGCAGGGGGACAGATACGCAGTATTTT
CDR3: CASSYSGRGTDTQYF

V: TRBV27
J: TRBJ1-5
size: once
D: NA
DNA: TGTGCCAGCAGTCCATTGACAGTCCTTAGCAATCAGCCCCAGCATTTT
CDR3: CASSPLTVLSNQPQHF

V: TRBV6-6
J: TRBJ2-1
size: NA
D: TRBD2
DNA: TGTGCCAGCAGAAATCCGGGACTAGCGATTGAGCAGTTCTTC
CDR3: CASRNPGLAIEQFF

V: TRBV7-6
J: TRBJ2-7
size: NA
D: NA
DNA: TGTGCCAGCAGCCGGGTTTTGAGTGCCGAGCAGTACTTC
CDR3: CASSRVLSAEQYF

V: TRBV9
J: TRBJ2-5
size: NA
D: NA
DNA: TGTGCCAGCAGCGTTCGACTCCAAGAGACCCAGTACTTC
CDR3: CASSVRLQETQYF

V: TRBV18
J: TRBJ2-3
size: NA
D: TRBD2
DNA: TGTGCCAGCTCGGGGACTAGCGGGGCCCGGGATACGCAGTATTTT
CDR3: CASSGTSGARDTQYF

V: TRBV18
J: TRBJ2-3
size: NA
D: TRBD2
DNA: TGTGCCAGCTCACCAAGAGGACTAGCGGTTGTAGATACGCAGTATTTT
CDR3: CASSPRGLAVVDTQYF

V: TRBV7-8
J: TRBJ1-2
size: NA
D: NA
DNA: TGTGCCAGCAGCACCGACCGACTTGGCTACACCTTC
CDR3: CASSTDRLGYTF

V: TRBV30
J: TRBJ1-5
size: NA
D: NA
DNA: TGTGCCTGGAGTGGCGGGCAGACCGAAGAACTAAGCAATCAGCCCCAGCATTTT
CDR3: CAWSGGQTEELSNQPQHF

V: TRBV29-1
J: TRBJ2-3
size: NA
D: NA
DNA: TGCAGCGTTGAGAGGGAGAGCACAAATACGCAGTATTTT
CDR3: CSVERESTNTQYF

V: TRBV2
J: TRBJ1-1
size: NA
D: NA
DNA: TGTGCCAGTCGGGGGACCCATTACACTGAAGCTTTCTTT
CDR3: CASRGTHYTEAFF

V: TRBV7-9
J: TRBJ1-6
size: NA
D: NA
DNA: TGTGCCAGCAGGGAGGGGGACTCACCCCTCCACTTT
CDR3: CASREGDSPLHF

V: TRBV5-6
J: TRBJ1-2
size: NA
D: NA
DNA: TGTGCCACCAATAGGGGGGGTTCATATGGCTACACCTTC
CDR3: CATNRGGSYGYTF

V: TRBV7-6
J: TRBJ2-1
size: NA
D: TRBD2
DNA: TGTGCCAGCAGCAAGGGGGGACTAGCGCATAACAATGAGCAGTTCTTC
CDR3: CASSKGGLAHNNEQFF